A single sample is the source of the 18 T cell receptor beta chains below, sequenced in a study of Graves' ophthalmopathy and Graves' hyperthyroidism (dated by TCRdb to the late 2010s). The instrument was an Illumina HiSeq 2000. TCR beta CDR3 regions were amplified from RNA transcripts for repertoire sequencing. The first round was an RT-PCR using HTBI primers with the Qiagen OneStep RT-PCR kit, and this first round was followed by a second-round multiplex PCR, then size selection and purification. Using fastp trimming at Q25 and MiXCR clonotype assembly, TCRdb reanalyzed the public sequencing data and kept in-frame beta chains. Here each entry gathers all rows of one CDR3 protein and keeps the most common genes and DNA. The sample table records 580,000 or so distinct CDR3 sequences; about 35% of these occur just once. The ten biggest clones cover about 4.6% of the sample. The source material was peripheral blood or thyroid tissue (not recorded which). All receptors derive from an adult man with Graves' hyperthyroidism.

The count of this clonotype is one. The chain carries TRBV24-1 and TRBJ2-7, with TRBD2 identical over 8 bases. CDR3 length equals 12 residues. CDR1 and CDR2 (germline): KGHDR, SFDVKD. The CDR3 region is CAPIAGSYEQYF. CDR3 sequence (DNA): TGTGCTCCAATAGCGGGATCCTACGAGCAGTACTTC.

This clonotype has more than one count but fewer than ten. The rearrangement uses TRBV19 and TRBJ1-5; D not certain. The V end was cut by 4 bases, the J end by 3 bases, with 7 bases between. Germline CDR1 is LNHDA and CDR2 is SQIVND (reference sequence). This CDR3 has 13 residues. In DNA, the CDR3 is TGTGCCAGTAGTACGGCCCCCAATCAGCCCCAGCATTTT. Residues: CASSTAPNQPQHF.

There are a few counts of this clonotype. This chain uses TRBV6-5 with TRBJ1-3; 11 bases agree with TRBD1. There are 15 residues in the CDR3. Germline values: CDR1 MNHEY, CDR2 SVGAGI. V lost 8 bases and J lost 4; bases outside the gene matches: 7. CDR3 bases: TGTGCCAGCCGTAGGACAGGGGGCCTAGGAAACACCATATATTTT. Its translation: CASRRTGGLGNTIYF.

This clonotype came up a few times. The chain carries TRBV25-1 and TRBJ2-7; D could derive from TRBD1 or TRBD2 (5 bases each). The CDR3 contains 14 residues. V lost 3 bases and J lost 4, with 13 bases in between. Per germline, CDR1 MGHDK and CDR2 SYGVNS. In DNA, the CDR3 is TGTGCCAGCAGTGATTGGGGAGAGGGGTACGAGCAGTACTTC. Protein: CASSDWGEGYEQYF.

This clonotype came up many times. The chain recombines TRBV20-1 with TRBJ1-2; 7 nucleotides match TRBD1. Trimming cost V 4 bases and J 8 bases; bases outside gene matches: 7. The CDR3 sequence is 12 residues long. Germline CDR1 DFQATT, CDR2 SNEGSKA (reference sequence). CDR3 region: CSATGTVGGYTF. In DNA, the CDR3 is TGCAGTGCTACCGGGACAGTCGGCGGCTACACCTTC.

The chain combines TRBV7-2 with TRBJ2-7, with 11 bases identical to TRBD1. This CDR3 has 17 residues. Per germline, CDR1 SGHTA and CDR2 FQGNSA. With 5 bases clipped from V and 3 bases from J, the junction kept 12 bases outside the gene matches. The CDR3 is CASSNRVGDRGGYEQYF. CDR3 DNA: TGTGCCAGCAGCAACCGCGTGGGGGACAGGGGGGGCTACGAGCAGTACTTC.

This chain connects TRBV25-1 to TRBJ2-5, with TRBD1 matching over 10 bases. J lost 5 bases, V lost 2 bases, and 14 bases had no gene match. The CDR3 consists of 18 residues. Germline assignment: CDR1 MGHDK and CDR2 SYGVNS. The CDR3 DNA reads TGTGCCAGCAGTGAAAATCGATACCCGGGACAGGGGAGGGAGACCCAGTACTTC. It is translated as CASSENRYPGQGRETQYF.

The sample holds one count of this clonotype. The gene calls are TRBV10-3 and TRBJ2-7; TRBD2 aligns across 9 bases. The CDR3 is 14 residues long. The germline V gene encodes CDR1 ENHRY and CDR2 SYGVKD. The V segment lost 10 bases and the J segment 2 bases; nucleotides outside the gene matches: 9. CDR3 sequence reads: CASRETSGAYEQYF. CDR3 DNA: TGTGCCAGCAGAGAGACTAGCGGAGCCTACGAGCAGTACTTC.

This clonotype was observed a few times. This chain joins TRBV7-8 and TRBJ2-3, with D tentatively TRBD1 (6 bases). Trimming removed 1 base from V and 4 bases from J, with 9 bases in between. The germline CDR1 and CDR2 sequences are SGHVS and FQNEAQ. The CDR3 sequence is 14 residues long. The CDR3 spells CASSLGGPSDTQYF. CDR3 nucleotides: TGTGCCAGCAGCTTAGGGGGGCCGTCAGATACGCAGTATTTT. The variable domain in full, completed from reference TRBV7-8 and TRBJ2-3, reads GAGVSQSPRYKVAKRGQDVALRCDPISGHVSLFWYQQALGQGPEFLTYFQNEAQLDKSGLPSDRFFAERPEGSVSTLKIQRTQQEDSAVYLCASSLGGPSDTQYFGPGTRLTVL.

In its sample, this clonotype was seen many times. The rearrangement links TRBV5-8 to TRBJ1-2, with D possibly TRBD1 on 6 matching bases. The germline V and J ends were trimmed by 0 bases and 1 base, with 7 bases remaining between them. CDR1 and CDR2 from the germline V gene are SGHTS and YDEGEE. The CDR3 consists of 14 residues. For the CDR3, the DNA is TGTGCCAGCAGCTTGGGACAGGATAACTATGGCTACACCTTC. As protein: CASSLGQDNYGYTF.

This clonotype was counted ten times or more. This chain links TRBV4-1 with TRBJ1-4, with 9 positions matching TRBD1. This CDR3 has 17 amino acids. V lost 1 base, J lost 7 bases, and 10 bases stayed unmatched. Germline lookup yields CDR1 MGHRA and CDR2 YSYEKL. The CDR3 reads CASSQVGTGRHGEKLFF. The CDR3 DNA follows: TGCGCCAGCAGCCAAGTAGGGACAGGGAGGCATGGTGAAAAACTGTTTTTT.

This clonotype was seen only once. This chain connects TRBV7-9 to TRBJ2-2; 8 bases are shared with TRBD2. The CDR3 is 14 amino acids. The germline CDR1 and CDR2 sequences are SEHNR and FQNEAQ (reference sequence). Trimming took 1 base from V and 7 from J; bases not matched to a gene: 2. The CDR3 is CASSLGGTSGELFF. CDR3 DNA sequence: TGTGCCAGCAGCTTAGGCGGGACTAGCGGGGAGCTGTTTTTT.

Comment on this clonotype: The conserved phenylalanine or tryptophan normally closing the CDR3 is absent here, so this likely arose from a read error. It is unclear where the CDR3 begins or ends on the DNA, so no DNA is shown, and the CDR3 is as TCRdb lists it. The chain carries TRBV7-9 and TRBJ2-5; the table's D gene call, TRBD2, was not cross checked with the DNA. The CDR3 spans 15 amino acids, including both terminal residues. Germline V gene lookup returns CDR1 SEHNR and CDR2 FQNEAQ (reference sequence). CDR3 in amino acids: CASSKLAGGPIGLYI.

This clonotype has a count of ten or more. The gene calls are TRBV5-1 and TRBJ2-2, with a possible D match to TRBD2 (7 bases). The V gene's germline CDR1 is SGHRS and CDR2 YFSETQ. Trimming stripped 2 bases from V and 0 bases from J, with 11 bases between. The CDR3 is 16 amino acids. This CDR3 is CASSFGGRTNTGELFF. The CDR3 DNA reads TGCGCCAGCAGCTTCGGGGGGCGAACGAACACCGGGGAGCTGTTTTTT.

The chain uses TRBV7-8 and TRBJ2-2, with a tentative D call TRBD1 (6 bases). Trimming pared 11 bases from V and 1 base from J, leaving 17 bases between. Germline V gives CDR1 SGHVS, CDR2 FQNEAQ. There are 15 residues in the CDR3. The CDR3 sequence: CAWSVAQGNTGELFF. In nucleotides, the CDR3 is TGTGCCTGGAGTGTAGCACAGGGGAACACCGGGGAGCTGTTTTTT.

The J gene is TRBJ2-7, the V gene TRBV3-1; 8 bases match TRBD1. This CDR3 is 12 amino acids long. V lost 5 bases and J lost 8; bases outside the gene matches: 5. The germline V gene encodes CDR1 LGHDT and CDR2 YNNKEL (reference sequence). The CDR3 is CASSRDRLKQYF. CDR3 nucleotides: TGTGCCAGCAGCAGGGACAGGCTAAAGCAGTACTTC.

This clonotype was observed a handful of times. V and J are TRBV20-1 and TRBJ2-7; D is undetermined. The CDR3 is made up of 15 amino acids. The V gene lost 3 bases and the J gene lost 3 bases, with 18 bases spanning the gap. The germline V gene has CDR1 DFQATT and CDR2 SNEGSKA (reference sequence). The CDR3 region is CSARGPRTHIYEQYF. CDR3 sequence (DNA): TGCAGTGCTAGGGGCCCCCGGACCCACATCTACGAGCAGTACTTC.

Ten or more counts support this clonotype. The genes are TRBV5-1 and TRBJ2-5; 8 bases match TRBD1. CDR1 is SGHRS and CDR2 is YFSETQ in the germline V gene. J was trimmed by 4 bases and V by 2 bases; bases with no gene match: 10. The CDR3 is made up of 16 amino acids. Here the CDR3 DNA reads TGCGCCAGCAGCTTAATGGGACTCGGGACAGGAGAGACCCAGTACTTC. Its translation is CASSLMGLGTGETQYF.